These T cell receptor beta chains were read from a single sample in a study of cytomegalovirus exposure and HLA in healthy donors. Produced via immunoSEQ multiplex PCR; TCRdb's table is partial and in-frame only. The table includes approximately 97,000 clones, around 63% detected once. Sequenced sample: PBMCs. These TCRs come from a human donor in good health. Each CDR3 is given with its conserved first and last residue. Fields, in order: CDR3 length, V gene, J gene, D gene, clone size, CDR3 protein, CDR3 DNA. A D gene is named only where the DNA matches it firmly. Clone size, where shown, is once, few, many, or a class for clones that have expanded.

>12|TRBV7-8|TRBJ1-2|-|few
CASSSVGNGYTF
TGTGCCAGCAGCTCAGTTGGTAATGGCTACACCTTC
>14|TRBV29-1|TRBJ2-5|-|-
CSVSAFMTEETQYF
TGCAGCGTTTCCGCCTTTATGACTGAAGAGACCCAGTACTTC
>12|TRBV30|TRBJ2-7|-|-
CAWGGGLDEQYF
TGTGCCTGGGGTGGGGGGCTGGACGAGCAGTACTTC
>14|TRBV27|TRBJ2-2|-|few
CASSLSASTGELFF
TGTGCCAGCAGTTTATCGGCCTCCACCGGGGAGCTGTTTTTT
>15|TRBV13|TRBJ1-1|-|-
CASSSTQGVSTEAFF
TGTGCCAGCAGCTCTACACAGGGTGTAAGCACTGAAGCTTTCTTT
>15|TRBV2|TRBJ2-7|TRBD2|-
CASSWTSGSSYEQYF
TGTGCCAGCAGCTGGACTAGCGGGTCCAGCTACGAGCAGTACTTC
>14|TRBV27|TRBJ1-5|TRBD1|few
CASSFTGGNQPQHF
TGTGCCAGCAGTTTTACAGGGGGTAATCAGCCCCAGCATTTT
>13|TRBV5-6|TRBJ2-7|-|-
CASSLAYSYEQYF
TGTGCCAGCAGCTTGGCATACTCCTACGAGCAGTACTTC
>17|TRBV14|TRBJ2-3|TRBD2|-
CASSKTGLAGLTDTQYF
TGTGCCAGCAGCAAAACGGGACTAGCGGGACTCACAGATACGCAGTATTTT
>15|TRBV4-1|TRBJ2-3|TRBD2|-
CASRLGLAGGVQQYF
TGCGCCAGCAGATTGGGACTAGCGGGAGGGGTACAGCAGTATTTT
>14|TRBV28|TRBJ2-7|-|-
CASSAGAGSYEQYF
TGTGCCAGCAGCGCAGGGGCAGGATCCTACGAGCAGTACTTC
>16|TRBV30|TRBJ2-1|TRBD1|-
CAWTSGPGQGSYEQFF
TGTGCCTGGACCTCCGGGCCGGGACAGGGTTCCTATGAGCAGTTCTTC
>16|TRBV15|TRBJ2-1|TRBD2|-
CATSRDTSGRKREQFF
TGTGCCACCAGCAGAGATACTAGCGGGAGAAAGCGTGAGCAGTTCTTC
>15|TRBV5-1|TRBJ2-2|-|once
CASSSRAGLAGELFF
TGCGCCAGCAGCTCCAGGGCAGGGCTCGCCGGGGAGCTGTTTTTT
>13|TRBV29-1|TRBJ2-7|TRBD1|-
CSVVRDRGYEQYF
TGCAGCGTTGTACGTGACAGGGGCTACGAGCAGTACTTC
>14|TRBV5-6|TRBJ1-2|-|-
CASSLAGSHYGYTF
TGTGCCAGCAGCTTGGCAGGATCCCACTATGGCTACACCTTC
>16|TRBV18|TRBJ1-2|-|-
CASSPLNAGDNYGYTF
TGTGCCAGCTCACCACTCAACGCAGGGGACAACTATGGCTACACCTTC
>15|TRBV7-8|TRBJ1-2|TRBD1|-
CASSLGDRLSYGYTF
TGTGCCAGCAGCTTAGGGGACAGGCTGAGCTATGGCTACACCTTC
>15|TRBV5-8|TRBJ1-1|-|few
CASSLQRPRNTEAFF
TGTGCCAGCAGTCTCCAGAGGCCAAGGAACACTGAAGCTTTCTTT
>13|TRBV7-9|TRBJ2-1|-|-
CASRPRSRDEQFF
TGTGCCAGCAGACCTAGAAGCAGGGATGAGCAGTTCTTC
>16|TRBV4-2|TRBJ2-3|TRBD2|-
CASSSRLAGLAGTQYF
TGTGCCAGCAGCTCCCGACTAGCGGGCCTGGCGGGTACGCAGTATTTT
>15|TRBV6-5|TRBJ2-1|-|few
CASSRGLAAYNEQFF
TGTGCCAGCAGCCGGGGGCTAGCGGCCTACAATGAGCAGTTCTTC
>18|TRBV30|TRBJ2-1|TRBD2|once
CAWTGLSGRGISYNEQFF
TGTGCCTGGACGGGACTTAGCGGGAGAGGGATCTCCTACAATGAGCAGTTCTTC
>17|TRBV28|TRBJ2-1|-|once
CASSLLVVEGTYNEQFF
TGTGCCAGCAGTTTACTGGTCGTGGAGGGCACCTACAATGAGCAGTTCTTC
>18|TRBV28|TRBJ2-7|TRBD2|-
CASSLSGGTLAGRYEQYF
TGTGCCAGCAGTTTATCTGGCGGTACACTAGCGGGAAGGTACGAGCAGTACTTC
>16|TRBV6-5|TRBJ1-2|-|-
CASSYVGAGFIYGYTF
TGTGCCAGCAGTTACGTTGGGGCGGGATTTATCTATGGCTACACCTTC
>13|TRBV5-1|TRBJ2-5|TRBD2|-
CASSWTSGETQYF
TGCGCCAGCAGCTGGACTAGCGGTGAGACCCAGTACTTC
>15|TRBV7-9|TRBJ2-7|TRBD1|-
CASSLNSGTGSEQYF
TGTGCCAGCAGCTTAAACTCCGGGACAGGGTCCGAGCAGTACTTC
>13|TRBV11-3|TRBJ2-7|-|-
CASSLDSSYEQYF
TGTGCCAGCAGCTTAGACAGCTCCTACGAGCAGTACTTC
>14|TRBV19|TRBJ2-5|TRBD2|-
CASSAGGRSETQYF
TGTGCCAGTAGTGCGGGAGGGCGGTCAGAGACCCAGTACTTC
>14|TRBV25-1|TRBJ2-5|TRBD1|few
CASSTLDREETQYF
TGTGCCAGCAGCACCCTGGACAGGGAAGAGACCCAGTACTTC
>14|TRBV5-1|TRBJ1-3|-|-
CASSLGASGNTIYF
TGCGCCAGCAGCTTGGGGGCCTCTGGAAACACCATATATTTT
>14|TRBV5-1|TRBJ2-3|-|-
CASSFGLGSDTQYF
TGCGCCAGCAGCTTCGGACTTGGATCAGATACGCAGTATTTT
>15|TRBV9|TRBJ2-1|-|-
CASSPRIGAYDEQFF
TGTGCCAGCAGCCCCCGAATTGGAGCCTACGATGAGCAGTTCTTC
>11|TRBV27|TRBJ2-1|-|-
CASSSSGEQFF
TGTGCCAGCAGTTCCAGCGGGGAGCAGTTCTTC
>15|TRBV7-8|TRBJ1-2|TRBD1|-
CASSQGDRANYGYTF
TGTGCCAGCAGCCAGGGGGACCGTGCTAACTATGGCTACACCTTC
>14|TRBV7-6|TRBJ2-3|-|-
CASSLGSMTDTQYF
TGTGCCAGCAGCTTAGGGAGTATGACAGATACGCAGTATTTT
>15|TRBV7-3|TRBJ2-3|TRBD2|few
CASSRTSGSTDTQYF
TGTGCCAGCAGCCGGACTAGCGGGAGCACAGATACGCAGTATTTT
>17|TRBV4-2|TRBJ2-1|TRBD2|-
CASSQRGLAGGPDEQFF
TGTGCCAGCAGCCAAAGGGGACTAGCGGGAGGTCCCGATGAGCAGTTCTTC
>15|TRBV18|TRBJ1-1|-|few
CASSPPHRLGTEAFF
TGTGCCAGCTCACCACCCCACAGGCTTGGCACTGAAGCTTTCTTT
>14|TRBV19|TRBJ2-7|-|-
CASSMGQGRHEQYF
TGTGCCAGTAGTATGGGTCAGGGAAGGCACGAGCAGTACTTC
>14|TRBV5-6|TRBJ1-2|-|once
CASSFLRGNYGYTF
TGTGCCAGCAGCTTCCTTCGGGGGAACTATGGCTACACCTTC
>14|TRBV6-1|TRBJ2-2|-|-
CASPREENTGELFF
TGTGCCAGCCCCAGGGAGGAGAACACCGGGGAGCTGTTTTTT
>16|TRBV4-2|TRBJ2-7|TRBD1|-
CASSPRGTGSSYEQYF
TGTGCCAGCAGCCCAAGAGGGACAGGGTCCTCCTACGAGCAGTACTTC
>17|TRBV5-1|TRBJ1-4|TRBD1|-
CASSLGNRDRHNEKLFF
TGCGCCAGCAGCTTGGGGAACCGGGACAGACATAATGAAAAACTGTTTTTT
>13|TRBV7-8|TRBJ2-7|-|once
CASSLGASYEQYF
TGTGCCAGCAGCCTTGGGGCTTCCTACGAGCAGTACTTC
>14|TRBV28|TRBJ2-7|TRBD1|once
CASRTGTGGYEQYF
TGTGCCAGCAGGACCGGGACAGGGGGGTACGAGCAGTACTTC
>16|TRBV27|TRBJ2-5|-|few
CASSSNRDSYYETQYF
TGTGCCAGCAGTTCCAACCGGGACTCGTATTATGAGACCCAGTACTTC
>15|TRBV5-6|TRBJ2-1|TRBD1|-
CASSSGQGAWNEQFF
TGTGCCAGCAGCTCCGGACAGGGGGCTTGGAATGAGCAGTTCTTC
>11|TRBV28|TRBJ1-2|TRBD1|-
CASSPRGGYTF
TGTGCCAGCAGCCCCAGGGGGGGCTACACCTTC
>15|TRBV28|TRBJ1-5|TRBD1|-
CASNLEGAGNQPQHF
TGTGCCAGCAACCTGGAGGGGGCTGGCAATCAGCCCCAGCATTTT
>15|TRBV5-6|TRBJ2-5|-|few
CASSLRQTAQETQYF
TGTGCCAGCAGCTTGAGGCAGACAGCCCAAGAGACCCAGTACTTC
>13|TRBV29-1|TRBJ1-1|TRBD1|-
CSVDRAGGTEAFF
TGCAGCGTTGATCGGGCAGGGGGCACTGAAGCTTTCTTT
>13|TRBV2|TRBJ1-4|-|few
CASRTQGVGKLFF
TGTGCCAGCAGGACACAGGGTGTTGGAAAACTGTTTTTT